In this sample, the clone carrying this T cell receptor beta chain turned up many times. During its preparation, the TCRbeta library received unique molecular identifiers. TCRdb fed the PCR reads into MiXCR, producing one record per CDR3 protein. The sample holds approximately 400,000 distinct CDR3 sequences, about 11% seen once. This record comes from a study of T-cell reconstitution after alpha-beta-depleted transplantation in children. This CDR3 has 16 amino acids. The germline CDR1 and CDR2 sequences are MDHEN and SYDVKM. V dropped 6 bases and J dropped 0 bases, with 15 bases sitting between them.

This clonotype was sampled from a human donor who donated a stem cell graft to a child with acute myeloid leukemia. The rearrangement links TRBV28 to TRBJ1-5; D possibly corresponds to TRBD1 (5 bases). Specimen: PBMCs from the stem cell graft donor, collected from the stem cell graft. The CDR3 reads CASSSGLGDSNQPQHF. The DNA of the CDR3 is TGTGCCAGCAGCTCAGGTTTAGGGGATAGCAATCAGCCCCAGCATTTT.